The 17 T cell receptor beta chains below come from one sample, sequenced in a study of T-cell reconstitution after alpha-beta-depleted transplantation in children. Preparation of the TCRbeta library was carried out with unique molecular identifiers. TCRdb itself ran the PCR reads through MiXCR, one entry per CDR3 protein. The top ten hold 4% to 6% of the sample, which has approximately 230,000 distinct CDR3 sequences, more than 20% seen once. Material: PBMCs, mostly from graft donor cells, obtained 360 days after TCRalphabeta/CD19-depleted stem cell transplant. These receptors all come from a female patient aged 2-9 years who had a stem cell transplant for congenital amegakaryocytic thrombocytopenia, so the T cells may come from the graft donor.

This clonotype has ten or more counts. V gene TRBV6-2 or TRBV6-3 combines with J gene TRBJ2-7; 7 nucleotides agree with TRBD2. V was clipped by 6 bases and J by 3 bases; unmatched bases: 8. The germline V gene has CDR1 MNHEY and CDR2 SVGEGT. CDR3 length equals 14 residues. The CDR3 nucleotides are TGTGCCAGCAGGCTGACTAGCCGTCTCTACGAGCAGTACTTC. It is translated as CASRLTSRLYEQYF.

The chain couples TRBV20-1 to TRBJ1-4, with no clear D. Germline values: CDR1 DFQATT, CDR2 SNEGSKA (reference sequence). The germline V and J ends were trimmed by 1 base and 5 bases, with 8 bases remaining between them. The CDR3 covers 13 residues. This CDR3 is CSARGWENEKLFF. Written as DNA, the CDR3 is TGCAGTGCTAGAGGTTGGGAGAATGAAAAACTGTTTTTT.

The table lists this clonotype with a few counts. The chain employs TRBV12-3 or TRBV12-4 and TRBJ2-7, with D hard to call. This CDR3 comprises 12 residues. The V end lost 5 bases, the J end lost 2 bases, and 7 bases lay between the germline ends. CDR3 protein: CASSTDTYEQYF. The CDR3 coding sequence is TGTGCCAGCAGTACAGATACCTACGAGCAGTACTTC.

The chain couples TRBV28 to TRBJ2-3; the D call may be TRBD1 or TRBD2 (5 bases each). Trimming stripped 5 bases from V and 4 bases from J, with 16 bases between. Germline assignment: CDR1 MDHEN and CDR2 SYDVKM. This CDR3 contains 15 residues. The CDR3 region has the DNA TGTGCCAGCAGTACTTACAGGAGGCATCCAGATACGCAGTATTTT. Its protein is CASSTYRRHPDTQYF.

Only a few counts were recorded for this clonotype. The rearrangement links TRBV5-1 to TRBJ1-2; D uncertain. Trimming shortened V by 4 bases and J by 4 bases, and 8 bases separated the two germline ends. Per germline, CDR1 SGHRS and CDR2 YFSETQ. This CDR3 contains 12 residues. CDR3: CASSGGGYGYTF. The CDR3 nucleotides read TGCGCCAGCAGCGGAGGCGGCTATGGCTACACCTTC. Supplemented by reference TRBV5-1 and TRBJ1-2, the full variable domain reads KAGVTQTPRYLIKTRGQQVTLSCSPISGHRSVSWYQQTPGQGLQFLFEYFSETQRNKGNFPGRFSGRQFSNSRSEMNVSTLELGDSALYLCASSGGGYGYTFGSGTRLTVV.

The rearrangement uses TRBV6-1 and TRBJ2-3; the match to TRBD2 covers 12 bases. This CDR3 comprises 14 residues. V lost 4 bases to trimming and J lost 5 bases; unmatched junction nucleotides: 1. Looked up from germline, CDR1 is MNHNS and CDR2 is SASEGT. CDR3 sequence reads: CASSAGLAGDTQYF. DNA for the CDR3: TGTGCCAGCAGTGCGGGACTAGCGGGAGATACGCAGTATTTT.

This sequence joins TRBV4-3 and TRBJ2-1, with TRBD2 identical over 12 bases. V trimming: 2 bases; J trimming: 4 bases; junction bases outside the gene matches: 6. Germline V gene data show CDR1 as LGHNA and CDR2 as YSLEER. The CDR3 totals 17 residues. CDR3 bases: TGCGCCAGCAGCCAAAAGGGGACTAGCGGGCTTTACAATGAGCAGTTCTTC. Its protein product is CASSQKGTSGLYNEQFF.

This clonotype appeared a few times. The CDR3 DNA sequence: TGTGCCAGCAGCCCAGATCCCAGCACAGATACGCAGTATTTT. It codes for CASSPDPSTDTQYF. The J gene is TRBJ2-3, the V gene TRBV11-3; D unclear. The V end lost 5 bases, the J end lost 0 bases, and 9 bases lay between the germline ends. The germline V gene has CDR1 SGHNT and CDR2 YENEEA. The CDR3 runs to 14 residues.

This clonotype came up a few times. The genes are TRBV3-1 and TRBJ1-2, with D perhaps matching TRBD1 (5 bases). CDR1 LGHDT and CDR2 YNNKEL come from the germline V gene (reference sequence). Trimming removed 0 bases at V and 6 bases at J, with 11 bases between. CDR3 size: 14 residues. The CDR3 is CASSQELREHGYTF. CDR3 coding DNA: TGTGCCAGCAGCCAAGAACTCAGGGAACATGGCTACACCTTC.

This clonotype was detected a few times. The chain recombines TRBV24-1 with TRBJ2-7; D remains ambiguous. The CDR3 contains 14 residues. Germline lookup yields CDR1 KGHDR and CDR2 SFDVKD. V gave up 0 bases and J gave up 7 bases, with 12 bases separating them. The CDR3 protein is CATSDLWSGFEQYF. CDR3 DNA sequence: TGTGCCACCAGTGATTTGTGGTCCGGGTTTGAGCAGTACTTC.

The chain joins TRBV6-4 to TRBJ2-7, with 13 positions matching TRBD2. Germline assignment: CDR1 MRHNA and CDR2 SNTAGT. Losses at the gene ends were 9 bases for V and 12 bases for J; bases not matched to a gene: 8. This CDR3 is built from 12 residues. The CDR3 region is CASPGLAGRGYF. The CDR3 DNA reads TGTGCCAGTCCGGGACTAGCGGGAAGAGGGTACTTC.

This clonotype has more than one count but fewer than ten. The rearrangement uses TRBV4-1 and TRBJ2-3, with D tentatively TRBD1 or TRBD2 (6 bases each). CDR3 length: 16 amino acids. V gave up 4 bases and J gave up 4 bases, with 18 bases separating them. Germline CDR1 is MGHRA and CDR2 is YSYEKL. The chain's CDR3 is CASSPGSRGLADTQYF. The CDR3 coding sequence is TGCGCCAGCAGCCCAGGAAGCCGGGGGCTTGCAGATACGCAGTATTTT.

The chain uses TRBV20-1 and TRBJ2-7; TRBD2 matches at 8 bases. The V and J ends lost 6 bases and 0 bases, in that order; junction bases with no gene match: 10. Germline CDR1 reads DFQATT; CDR2 reads SNEGSKA (reference sequence). The CDR3 has 15 amino acids. The CDR3 region is CSARRGGGSSYEQYF. The CDR3 nucleotides are TGCAGTGCCAGGAGGGGCGGGGGGAGCTCCTACGAGCAGTACTTC.

This clonotype was seen just once. The rearrangement uses TRBV20-1 and TRBJ2-5, with TRBD1 as a possible D gene (6 bases). Trimming cost V 6 bases and J 8 bases, with 28 bases left between them. CDR1 and CDR2 (germline): DFQATT, SNEGSKA (reference sequence). The CDR3 runs to 16 residues. The CDR3 nucleotides read TGCAGTGCCCCCTTATCTGGGTCCGGCGCTGGGGGCACCCAGTACTTC. This codes for CSAPLSGSGAGGTQYF.

Here the CDR3 DNA reads TGTGCCACCAGTGACCTTGGACGGAACACCGGGGAGCTGTTTTTT. Residues: CATSDLGRNTGELFF. The genes are TRBV24-1 and TRBJ2-2; D call uncertain. From germline, CDR1 is KGHDR and CDR2 SFDVKD. V lost 4 bases to trimming and J lost 1 base, with 9 bases between them. This CDR3 spans 15 amino acids.

The rearrangement uses TRBV5-1 and TRBJ1-2; the match to TRBD1 covers 8 bases. J lost 4 bases, V lost 4 bases, and 12 bases had no gene match. The CDR3 has 16 residues. The germline V gene encodes CDR1 SGHRS and CDR2 YFSETQ. The CDR3 reads CASSVGAGTGLYGYTF. The CDR3 DNA follows: TGCGCCAGCAGCGTTGGAGCCGGGACAGGCCTCTATGGCTACACCTTC.

This clonotype has more than one count but fewer than ten. V and J are TRBV6-2 or TRBV6-3 and TRBJ1-5; 9 bases match TRBD1. The CDR3 runs 14 residues. The germline gives CDR1 MNHEY, CDR2 SVGEGT. V gave up 4 bases and J gave up 4 bases; unmatched junction bases: 2. CDR3 nucleotide sequence: TGTGCCAGCAGTTTCGGACAGGGGAATCAGCCCCAGCATTTT. It specifies CASSFGQGNQPQHF.